This T cell receptor (beta chain) was recorded in a study of cytomegalovirus exposure and HLA in healthy donors. General observations from the study: With DRB1 most and HLA-C fewest, TCR association rates differed between HLA loci in a later analysis. An analysis that was carried out later associated approximately 17,000 TCR beta sequences with HLA alleles at 0.05 false discovery rate.

Germline V gene lookup returns CDR1 SQVTM and CDR2 ANQGSEA. The CDR3 has 11 residues. V was pared by 1 base and J by 7 bases, with 0 bases of the junction left unmatched. It was with 60 Vbeta and 13 Jbeta primers that the PCR ran. Methods used by the authors: Counted up in a later analysis, unique TCR beta chains came to about 80 million, with around 10 million shared. This table comes from immunoSEQ multiplex PCR, and its TCRdb copy is limited to in-frame clones, with some not included. D and trimming were read from the DNA, whereas the V and J calls and clone size are those reported in that table. This repertoire shows tens of thousands of clones, roughly 44% found once; its top ten account for 2%. A word on this clone: No antigen is known for it.

Each donor was healthy, and each was a bone marrow donor. V is TRBV29-1 and J is TRBJ1-1, with TRBD1 matching over 7 bases. The source material was PBMCs. The TCR originated in a woman in her forties or fifties in good health and CMV-seronegative. CDR3 residues: CSVEGTGEAFF. CDR3 nucleotides: TGCAGCGTTGAAGGGACAGGTGAAGCTTTCTTT.